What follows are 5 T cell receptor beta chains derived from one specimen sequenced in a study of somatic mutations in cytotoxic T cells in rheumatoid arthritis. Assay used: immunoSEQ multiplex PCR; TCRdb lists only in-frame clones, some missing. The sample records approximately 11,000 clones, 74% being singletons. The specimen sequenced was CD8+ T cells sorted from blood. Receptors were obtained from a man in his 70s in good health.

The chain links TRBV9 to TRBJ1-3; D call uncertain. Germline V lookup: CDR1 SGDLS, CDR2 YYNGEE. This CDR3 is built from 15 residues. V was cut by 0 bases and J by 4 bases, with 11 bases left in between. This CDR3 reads CASSVGPSAGNTIYF. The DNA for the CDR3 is TGTGCCAGCAGCGTAGGCCCCTCGGCGGGAAACACCATATATTTT.

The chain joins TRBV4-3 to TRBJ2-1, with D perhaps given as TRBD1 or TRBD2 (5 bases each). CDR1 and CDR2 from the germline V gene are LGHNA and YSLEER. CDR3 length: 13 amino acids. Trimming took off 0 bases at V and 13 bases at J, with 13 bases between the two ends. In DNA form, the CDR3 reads TGCGCCAGCAGCCAAGACTCCACTAGGGGACAGTTCTTC. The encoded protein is CASSQDSTRGQFF.

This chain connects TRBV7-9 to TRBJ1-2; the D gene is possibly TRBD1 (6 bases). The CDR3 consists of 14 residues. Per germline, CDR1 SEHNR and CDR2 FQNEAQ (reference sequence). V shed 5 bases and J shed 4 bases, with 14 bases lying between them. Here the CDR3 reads CASSPQTGIYGYTF. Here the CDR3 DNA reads TGTGCCAGCAGCCCACAGACAGGAATCTATGGCTACACCTTC.

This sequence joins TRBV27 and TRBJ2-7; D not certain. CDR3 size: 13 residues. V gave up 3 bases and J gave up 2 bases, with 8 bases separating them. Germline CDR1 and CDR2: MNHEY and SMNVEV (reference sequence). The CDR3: CASSFPLAYEQYF. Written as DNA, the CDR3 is TGTGCCAGCAGTTTCCCCCTCGCCTACGAGCAGTACTTC.

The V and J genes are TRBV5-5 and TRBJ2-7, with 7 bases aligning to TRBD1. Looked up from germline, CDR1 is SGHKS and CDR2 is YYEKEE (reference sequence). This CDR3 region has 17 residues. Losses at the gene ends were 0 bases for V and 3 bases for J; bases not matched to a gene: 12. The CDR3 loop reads CASSLASTGEWGYEQYF. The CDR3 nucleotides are TGTGCCAGCAGCTTGGCCTCTACAGGGGAGTGGGGCTACGAGCAGTACTTC. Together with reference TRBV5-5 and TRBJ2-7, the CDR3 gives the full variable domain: DAGVTQSPTHLIKTRGQQVTLRCSPISGHKSVSWYQQVLGQGPQFIFQYYEKEERGRGNFPDRFSARQFPNYSSELNVNALLLGDSALYLCASSLASTGEWGYEQYFGPGTRLTVT.